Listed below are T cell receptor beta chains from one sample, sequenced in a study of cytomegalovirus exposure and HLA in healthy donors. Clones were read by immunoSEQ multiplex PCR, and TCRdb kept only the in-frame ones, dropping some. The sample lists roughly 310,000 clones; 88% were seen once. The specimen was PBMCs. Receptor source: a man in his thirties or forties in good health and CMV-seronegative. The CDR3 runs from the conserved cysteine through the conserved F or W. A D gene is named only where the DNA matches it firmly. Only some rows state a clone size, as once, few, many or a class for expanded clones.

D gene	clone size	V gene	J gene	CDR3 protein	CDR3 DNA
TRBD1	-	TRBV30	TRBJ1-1	CAWSVPLGQGSVEAFF	TGTGCCTGGAGTGTCCCCCTCGGACAGGGAAGTGTGGAAGCTTTCTTT
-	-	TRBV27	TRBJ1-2	CASSSINAYGYTF	TGTGCCAGCAGTTCCATTAATGCGTATGGCTACACCTTC
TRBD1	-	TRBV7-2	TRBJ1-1	CASSSTGGTTEAFF	TGTGCCAGCAGCTCAACAGGGGGGACGACTGAAGCTTTCTTT
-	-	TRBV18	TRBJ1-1	CASSPAGLVDTEAFF	TGTGCCAGCTCACCGGCGGGCCTGGTGGACACTGAAGCTTTCTTT
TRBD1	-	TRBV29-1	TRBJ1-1	CSVRPINTGDTEAFF	TGCAGCGTTAGGCCAATAAACACAGGGGACACTGAAGCTTTCTTT
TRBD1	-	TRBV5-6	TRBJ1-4	CASSRGTATEKLFF	TGTGCCAGCAGCCGCGGGACAGCTACTGAAAAACTGTTTTTT
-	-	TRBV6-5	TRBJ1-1	CASTEGNTEAFF	TGTGCCAGCACGGAGGGGAACACTGAAGCTTTCTTT
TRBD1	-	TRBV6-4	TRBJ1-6	CASRLTGVNSPLHF	TGTGCCAGCAGATTGACAGGGGTAAATTCACCCCTCCACTTT
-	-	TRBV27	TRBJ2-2	CASSLYFGGYTGELFF	TGTGCCAGCAGTTTATATTTTGGCGGGTACACCGGGGAGCTGTTTTTT
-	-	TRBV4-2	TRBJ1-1	CASSRGLSGNTEAFF	TGTGCCAGCAGCCGCGGACTGTCGGGGAACACTGAAGCTTTCTTT
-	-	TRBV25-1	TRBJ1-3	CASSGTETSGNTIYF	TGTGCCAGCAGTGGTACAGAGACCTCTGGAAACACCATATATTTT
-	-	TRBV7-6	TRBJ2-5	CASSSPSPGQETQYF	TGTGCCAGCAGCTCCCCATCCCCGGGGCAAGAGACCCAGTACTTC
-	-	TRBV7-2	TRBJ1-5	CASSPILQGSSNQPQHF	TGTGCCAGCAGCCCCATCCTCCAGGGAAGTAGCAATCAGCCCCAGCATTTT
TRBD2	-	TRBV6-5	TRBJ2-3	CASSPTGGITDTQYF	TGTGCCAGCAGTCCAACGGGGGGGATCACAGATACGCAGTATTTT
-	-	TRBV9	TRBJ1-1	CASSVAGVGTEAFF	TGTGCCAGCAGCGTAGCAGGGGTAGGGACTGAAGCTTTCTTT
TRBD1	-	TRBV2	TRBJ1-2	CASRGQALYGYTF	TGTGCCAGCAGAGGACAGGCCCTCTATGGCTACACCTTC
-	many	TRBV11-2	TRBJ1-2	CASSLGANQHTF	TGTGCCAGCAGCTTAGGGGCCAATCAGCACACCTTC
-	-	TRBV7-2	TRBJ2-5	CASSLPSETQYF	TGTGCCAGCAGCTTACCCTCGGAGACCCAGTACTTC
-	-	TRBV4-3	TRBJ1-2	CASSQGTEPNYGYTF	TGCGCCAGCAGCCAAGGGACAGAGCCTAACTATGGCTACACCTTC
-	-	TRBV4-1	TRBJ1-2	CASSQTGTNYGYTF	TGCGCCAGCAGCCAGACCGGGACAAACTATGGCTACACCTTC
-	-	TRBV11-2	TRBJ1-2	CASSPAGMGFGYTF	TGTGCCAGCAGCCCAGCGGGGATGGGGTTTGGCTACACCTTC
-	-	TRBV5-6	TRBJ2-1	CASSLRARVYNEQFF	TGTGCCAGCAGCTTGCGGGCGAGGGTGTACAATGAGCAGTTCTTC
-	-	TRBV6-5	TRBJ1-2	CASSYTGTSPTYGYTF	TGTGCCAGCAGTTACACCGGGACATCCCCCACCTATGGCTACACCTTC
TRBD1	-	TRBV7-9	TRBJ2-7	CASSLGDSSDEQYF	TGTGCCAGCAGCTTAGGGGACAGTTCCGACGAGCAGTACTTC
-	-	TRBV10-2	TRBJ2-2	CASMRAENPPGELFF	TGCGCCTCCATGAGGGCCGAAAACCCTCCTGGGGAGCTGTTTTTT
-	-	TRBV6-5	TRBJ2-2	CASSLPPGELFF	TGTGCCAGCAGTCTCCCTCCCGGGGAGCTGTTTTTT
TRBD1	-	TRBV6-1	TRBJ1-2	CASSGQGASNWPYGYTF	TGTGCCAGCAGTGGACAGGGTGCATCAAACTGGCCTTATGGCTACACCTTC
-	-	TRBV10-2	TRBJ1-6	CASSENHIQGLFGSPLHF	TGCGCCAGCAGTGAGAATCACATTCAGGGACTATTTGGTTCACCCCTCCACTTT
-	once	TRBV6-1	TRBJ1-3	CASHRDYSGNTIYF	TGTGCCAGCCACAGGGACTATTCTGGAAACACCATATATTTT
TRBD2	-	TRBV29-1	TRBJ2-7	CSGGSGVPGEQYF	TGCAGCGGGGGTAGCGGGGTTCCTGGGGAGCAGTACTTC
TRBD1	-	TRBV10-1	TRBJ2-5	CASSLDRGQETQYF	TGCGCCAGCAGCTTGGACAGGGGCCAAGAGACCCAGTACTTC
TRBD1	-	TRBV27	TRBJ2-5	CASSSGQGRETQYF	TGTGCCAGCAGTTCCGGACAGGGTAGAGAGACCCAGTACTTC
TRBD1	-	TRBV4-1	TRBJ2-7	CASSQTQQGAYEQYF	TGCGCCAGCAGCCAAACTCAACAGGGGGCCTACGAGCAGTACTTC
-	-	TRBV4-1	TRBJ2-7	CASSQAPRGYEQYF	TGCGCCAGCAGCCAAGCCCCTCGGGGGTACGAGCAGTACTTC
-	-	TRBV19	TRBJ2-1	CASSRPGSSRSYNEQFF	TGTGCCAGTAGTAGACCGGGGTCCTCGAGGTCCTACAATGAGCAGTTCTTC
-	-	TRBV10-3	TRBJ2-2	CAISESLVNSVGELFF	TGTGCCATCAGTGAGTCGCTGGTAAATTCGGTCGGGGAGCTGTTTTTT
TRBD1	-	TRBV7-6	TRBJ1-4	CASSRRQGGEKLFF	TGTGCCAGCAGCCGTCGACAGGGCGGAGAAAAACTGTTTTTT
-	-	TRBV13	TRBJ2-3	CASSLRLADTQYF	TGTGCCAGCAGCTTAAGGCTAGCGGATACGCAGTATTTT
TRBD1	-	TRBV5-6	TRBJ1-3	CASSSLNDRGFSGNTIYF	TGTGCCAGCAGCTCGCTAAATGACAGGGGTTTCTCTGGAAACACCATATATTTT
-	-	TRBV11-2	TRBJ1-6	CASSETDYNSPLHF	TGTGCCAGCAGCGAGACAGACTATAATTCACCCCTCCACTTT
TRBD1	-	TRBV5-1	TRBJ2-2	CASSLGQGRSNTGELFF	TGCGCCAGCAGCCTAGGACAGGGTAGATCGAACACCGGGGAGCTGTTTTTT
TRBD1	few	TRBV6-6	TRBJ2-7	CASRQDRGSYEQYF	TGTGCCAGCAGACAGGACAGGGGATCCTACGAGCAGTACTTC
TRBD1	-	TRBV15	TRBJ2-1	CASGQGAGNEQFF	TGTGCCAGCGGACAGGGGGCTGGGAATGAGCAGTTCTTC
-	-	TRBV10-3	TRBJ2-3	CAISEWGGPDTQYF	TGTGCCATCAGTGAGTGGGGGGGGCCAGATACGCAGTATTTT
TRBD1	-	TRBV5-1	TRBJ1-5	CASSFTGDQPQHF	TGCGCCAGCAGCTTCACAGGGGATCAGCCCCAGCATTTT